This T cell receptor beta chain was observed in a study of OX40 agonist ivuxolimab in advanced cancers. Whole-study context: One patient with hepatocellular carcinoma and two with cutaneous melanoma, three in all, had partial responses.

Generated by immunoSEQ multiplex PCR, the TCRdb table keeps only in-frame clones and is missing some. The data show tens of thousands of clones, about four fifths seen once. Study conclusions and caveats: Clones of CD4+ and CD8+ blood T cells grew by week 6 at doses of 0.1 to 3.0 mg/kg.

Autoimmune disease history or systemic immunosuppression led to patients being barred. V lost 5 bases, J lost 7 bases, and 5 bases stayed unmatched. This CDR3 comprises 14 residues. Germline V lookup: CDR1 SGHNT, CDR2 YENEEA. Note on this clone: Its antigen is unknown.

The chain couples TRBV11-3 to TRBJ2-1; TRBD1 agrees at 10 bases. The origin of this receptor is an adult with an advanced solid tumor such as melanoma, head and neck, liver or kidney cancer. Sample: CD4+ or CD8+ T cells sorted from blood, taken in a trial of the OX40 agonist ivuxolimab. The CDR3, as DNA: TGTGCCAGCAGCCACGGACAGGGGGGAAATGAGCAGTTCTTC. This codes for CASSHGQGGNEQFF.